This TCR beta chain was recorded in a study of CD8 T cells in Susac syndrome. Roughly 0.45 to 1 ug RNA was reverse transcribed with random hexamers. Across 54 Vbeta and 13 Jbeta, TCR beta CDR3 was amplified with immunoSEQ multiplex PCR. TCRdb reanalysed the immunoSEQ multiplex PCR reads using MiXCR and keeps one entry per CDR3 protein. The sample lists roughly 100,000 distinct CDR3 sequences; roughly 95% were seen once. V was pared by 7 bases and J by 8 bases, with 5 bases of the junction left unmatched. This CDR3 is built from 12 residues. About this clonotype itself: Its specificity is unknown.

Study-level results: Clonal CD8+ expansion in Susac was highest in TEMRA cells and active patients.

Sequencing of TCR beta, carried out with a high-throughput approach, was applied to CD8+ and CD4+ T cells from the blood. Negative isolation yielded the CD8+ and CD4+ T cells, while FACS enriched the TEMRA cells. The V call is TRBV12-3 or TRBV12-4, the J call TRBJ1-2; the match to TRBD1 covers 9 bases. The source is a human donor with Susac syndrome. The sequenced sample consisted of CD8+ T cells from PBMCs. CDR3 loop: CASTGDREGYTF. In nucleotides, the CDR3 is TGTGCCAGCACCGGGGACAGGGAGGGCTACACCTTC.